This T cell receptor beta chain is from a study of blood T cell repertoires in COVID-19. Sequencing used immunoSEQ multiplex PCR; TCRdb keeps in-frame clones, though not all of them. The sample lists around 260,000 clones, roughly 85% occurring once. Trimming shortened V by 7 bases and J by 5 bases, and 23 bases separated the two germline ends. This CDR3 comprises 16 residues. Germline assignment: CDR1 SNHLY and CDR2 FYNNEI. The chain recombines TRBV2 with TRBJ1-1, with a tentative D call TRBD1 (6 bases). This clonotype originated in a woman younger than 45 who had recovered from COVID-19. The sequenced sample consisted of PBMCs or T cells enriched from blood (not recorded which). The CDR3, as DNA: TGTGCCAGCAATAACGTTGGCAGGACAGACTTAACTGAAGCTTTCTTT. This codes for CASNNVGRTDLTEAFF.